Shown below are 29 T cell receptor beta chains from a single sample sequenced in a study of T-cell memory formation after mild COVID-19. MiXCR, applied by TCRdb to the 5' RACE reads, yields one record per CDR3 protein. The data show roughly 280,000 distinct CDR3 sequences, roughly 17% seen once. Sequencing input: PBMCs or a T cell subset sorted from them (not recorded which). The receptors derive from a man between 18 and 29 years old who had mild COVID-19 (a few samples of this study predate the infection). Cell type and time point are not known.

CDR3 sequence (DNA): TGTGCCAGCAGTTTGGGGACAGGGGTTAATTCACCCCTCCACTTT. This translates into CASSLGTGVNSPLHF. This chain joins TRBV28 and TRBJ1-6, with TRBD1 matching 10 bases. This CDR3 has 15 residues. V lost 3 bases and J lost 6; bases outside the gene matches: 2. Germline values: CDR1 MDHEN, CDR2 SYDVKM.

This clonotype appeared many times. The J gene is TRBJ2-3, the V gene TRBV7-2, with 7 bases fitting TRBD2. The germline V gene encodes CDR1 SGHTA and CDR2 FQGNSA. The V gene end was trimmed by 5 bases and the J gene end by 4 bases; junction bases not matched to a gene: 6. CDR3 size: 14 residues. The CDR3 nucleotides are TGTGCCAGCAGCCCCTCGGGGGGTCCAGATACGCAGTATTTT. Translation: CASSPSGGPDTQYF. The variable domain in full, with the rest retrieved from reference TRBV7-2 and TRBJ2-3, is GAGVSQSPSNKVTEKGKDVELRCDPISGHTALYWYRQSLGQGLEFLIYFQGNSAPDKSGLPSDRFSAERTGGSVSTLTIQRTQQEDSAVYLCASSPSGGPDTQYFGPGTRLTVL.

This clonotype was counted between two and nine times. This chain joins TRBV5-1 and TRBJ1-1, with TRBD1 as a possible D gene (6 bases). The CDR3 runs to 15 residues. Between the trimmed V and J ends, which lost 4 bases and 0 bases, there was a span of 13 bases. CDR1 SGHRS and CDR2 YFSETQ come from the germline V gene. The CDR3 sequence: CASSGGQSMNTEAFF. In DNA form, the CDR3 reads TGCGCCAGCAGCGGAGGACAGAGCATGAACACTGAAGCTTTCTTT.

There are many counts of this clonotype. V is TRBV10-3 and J is TRBJ2-1, with a weak D call TRBD1 (6 bases). Germline CDR1 ENHRY, CDR2 SYGVKD. V lost 2 bases and J lost 0, with 11 bases in between. This CDR3 has 16 residues. Written as DNA, the CDR3 is TGTGCCATCAGTGAGGGACAGACAAGCTCCTACAATGAGCAGTTCTTC. It is translated as CAISEGQTSSYNEQFF.

This clonotype has at least ten counts. The gene calls are TRBV18 and TRBJ2-1, with D unclear. Deletions cut 0 bases from V and 4 bases from J, with 10 bases between. CDR1 is KGHSH, CDR2 LQKENI, per germline. The CDR3 contains 15 residues. The CDR3 protein is CASSPPSVPYNEQFF. DNA of the CDR3: TGTGCCAGCTCACCACCCAGCGTTCCTTACAATGAGCAGTTCTTC.

In its sample, this clonotype was seen a few times. The rearrangement uses TRBV4-3 and TRBJ1-6; no definite D call. Deletions cut 0 bases from V and 3 bases from J, with 6 bases between. Germline V CDR1 and CDR2: LGHNA, YSLEER. The CDR3 extends over 15 amino acids. The CDR3 here is CASSQDGNYNSPLHF. CDR3 in DNA: TGCGCCAGCAGCCAAGATGGAAACTATAATTCACCCCTCCACTTT.

This clonotype has more than one count but fewer than ten. The chain is built from TRBV5-1 and TRBJ2-1; TRBD1 aligns across 9 bases. The junction had 7 bases not matched to a gene; V was cut back by 4 bases and J by 8 bases. This CDR3 has 14 residues. CDR1 and CDR2 (germline): SGHRS, YFSETQ. The CDR3 bases are TGCGCCAGCAGCCCACAGGGGGCCCTTGATGAGCAGTTCTTC. Residues: CASSPQGALDEQFF. Using reference TRBV5-1 and TRBJ2-1 for the parts outside the CDR3, the full variable domain is KAGVTQTPRYLIKTRGQQVTLSCSPISGHRSVSWYQQTPGQGLQFLFEYFSETQRNKGNFPGRFSGRQFSNSRSEMNVSTLELGDSALYLCASSPQGALDEQFFGPGTRLTVL.

The V gene is TRBV12-3 or TRBV12-4, the J gene TRBJ1-5; D uncertain. The CDR3 runs 13 residues. V gave up 3 bases and J gave up 4 bases, with 7 bases separating them. CDR3 region: CASSFATNQPQHF. The DNA for the CDR3 is TGTGCCAGCAGTTTTGCGACGAATCAGCCCCAGCATTTT.

The V and J genes are TRBV4-3 and TRBJ1-5, with 8 bases fitting TRBD1. There are 14 residues in the CDR3. The V gene's germline CDR1 is LGHNA and CDR2 YSLEER. The V gene end was trimmed by 4 bases and the J gene end by 5 bases; junction bases not matched to a gene: 4. The DNA of the CDR3 is TGCGCCAGCAGCCTCCACAGGGGGTATCAGCCCCAGCATTTT. This encodes CASSLHRGYQPQHF.

The genes are TRBV7-2 and TRBJ2-5, with D perhaps being TRBD1 or TRBD2 (6 bases each). Trimming removed 1 base at V and 5 bases at J, with 14 bases between. This CDR3 contains 15 residues. Per germline, CDR1 SGHTA and CDR2 FQGNSA. The CDR3 DNA sequence: TGTGCCAGCAGCTTAGAATCGGGGGCCGGGGAGACCCAGTACTTC. This codes for CASSLESGAGETQYF. Drawing the rest from reference TRBV7-2 and TRBJ2-5, the complete variable domain is GAGVSQSPSNKVTEKGKDVELRCDPISGHTALYWYRQSLGQGLEFLIYFQGNSAPDKSGLPSDRFSAERTGGSVSTLTIQRTQQEDSAVYLCASSLESGAGETQYFGPGTRLLVL.

The chain joins TRBV5-5 to TRBJ2-7; 9 bases are a match to TRBD1. CDR3 length: 15 residues. J was trimmed by 4 bases and V by 6 bases; bases with no gene match: 11. CDR1 and CDR2 (germline): SGHKS, YYEKEE (reference sequence). In DNA form, the CDR3 reads TGTGCCAGCACCCCCCTCCCGGGACAGGGTTACGAGCAGTACGTC. Translation: CASTPLPGQGYEQYV.

This chain joins TRBV4-2 and TRBJ2-3; D gene unclear. Germline-derived CDR1 and CDR2 are LGHNA and YNFKEQ. CDR3 length: 15 amino acids. Trimming pared 4 bases from V and 5 bases from J, leaving 16 bases between. CDR3 bases: TGTGCCAGCAGCCTTGAATGGCGCCTGGAAGATACGCAGTATTTT. Translating it yields CASSLEWRLEDTQYF.

This clonotype has a count of ten or more. The chain combines TRBV5-1 with TRBJ1-1; D is uncertain. The CDR3 is 14 amino acids. Germline V gene lookup returns CDR1 SGHRS and CDR2 YFSETQ. Trimming shortened V by 4 bases and J by 0 bases, and 10 bases separated the two germline ends. CDR3 region: CASSRQSMNTEAFF. DNA of the CDR3: TGCGCCAGCAGCCGCCAGTCCATGAACACTGAAGCTTTCTTT.

The sample holds a few counts of this clonotype. At one of its ends the junction is not consistent with the germline gene, which may arise from a read error. The chain joins TRBV9 to TRBJ2-5; D may be TRBD2 (5 bases). Looked up from germline, CDR1 is SGDLS and CDR2 is YYNGEE. The CDR3 runs 14 residues. CDR3 loop: CASSPRGRYESQYF. CDR3 nucleotide sequence: TGTGCCAGCAGCCCCCGCGGGCGATACGAGAGCCAGTACTTC.

This chain joins TRBV12-3 or TRBV12-4 and TRBJ2-7; D remains unclear. The germline V and J ends were trimmed by 1 base and 5 bases, with 9 bases remaining between them. This CDR3 has 13 residues. CDR3 residues: CASSLGESDEQYV. CDR3 sequence (DNA): TGTGCCAGCAGTTTAGGCGAGTCCGACGAGCAGTACGTC.

The DNA for the CDR3 is TGTGCCAGCAGTTACCTGGGCGGACAAGAGACCCAGTACTTC. This encodes CASSYLGGQETQYF. The genes are TRBV6-2 or TRBV6-3 and TRBJ2-5, with D hard to call. Trimming removed 2 bases from V and 2 bases from J, with 9 bases in between. CDR1 and CDR2 from the germline V gene are MNHEY and SVGEGT. The CDR3 has 14 amino acids.

This clonotype was detected ten times or more. The chain carries TRBV4-2 and TRBJ2-7, with 8 bases matching TRBD2. The CDR3 length is 16 residues. CDR1 is LGHNA and CDR2 is YNFKEQ in the germline V gene. With V trimmed by 5 bases and J by 2 bases, 11 bases remained unmatched. The CDR3: CASSLWTGGTAYEQYF. The CDR3 region has the DNA TGTGCCAGCAGCTTATGGACGGGGGGGACGGCCTACGAGCAGTACTTC.

This clonotype was counted many times. This sequence joins TRBV2 and TRBJ1-1, with D tentatively TRBD1 (5 bases). The germline gives CDR1 SNHLY, CDR2 FYNNEI. V lost 11 bases and J 6 bases, leaving 16 bases between the germline ends. The CDR3 contains 12 residues. This chain's CDR3 is CASSREIAEAFF. CDR3 DNA sequence: TGTGCCTCCAGCAGGGAGATCGCTGAAGCTTTCTTT.

The chain employs TRBV6-5 and TRBJ2-7; TRBD1 matches 7 bases. Trimming cost V 3 bases and J 6 bases; bases outside gene matches: 5. Looked up from germline, CDR1 is MNHEY and CDR2 is SVGAGI. The CDR3 is 13 amino acids. CDR3 sequence: CASSYGTAREQYF. The DNA of the CDR3 is TGTGCCAGCAGTTATGGGACAGCACGCGAGCAGTACTTC.

This clonotype has only a few counts. V is TRBV27 and J is TRBJ2-7; TRBD1 matches at 7 bases. Trimming took 7 bases from V and 3 from J; bases not matched to a gene: 9. Per germline, CDR1 MNHEY and CDR2 SMNVEV (reference sequence). The CDR3 has 14 amino acids. CDR3: CASTLTTGSYEQYF. The DNA for the CDR3 is TGTGCCAGCACTCTCACGACAGGGAGCTACGAGCAGTACTTC.

This clonotype came up a few times. The rearrangement joins TRBV10-3 to TRBJ2-5; D call uncertain. This CDR3 has 13 residues. CDR1 and CDR2 from the germline V gene are ENHRY and SYGVKD. V was shortened by 7 bases and J by 4 bases, with 13 bases between the two germline ends. The CDR3 sequence is CAIKPSGVETQYF. The CDR3 coding sequence is TGTGCCATCAAACCCAGTGGGGTAGAGACCCAGTACTTC.

This clonotype was counted only a few times. The chain combines TRBV11-2 with TRBJ1-3, with D possibly matching TRBD1 (5 bases). Deletions cut 1 base from V and 4 bases from J, with 14 bases between. Per germline, CDR1 SGHAT and CDR2 FQNNGV. This CDR3 has 16 amino acids. This CDR3 is CASSLVPEGVGNTIYF. CDR3 coding DNA: TGTGCCAGCAGCTTAGTCCCGGAAGGGGTCGGAAACACCATATATTTT. Complete variable domain (other parts from reference TRBV11-2 and TRBJ1-3): EAGVAQSPRYKIIEKRQSVAFWCNPISGHATLYWYQQILGQGPKLLIQFQNNGVVDDSQLPKDRFSAERLKGVDSTLKIQPAKLEDSAVYLCASSLVPEGVGNTIYFGEGSWLTVV.

This clonotype has only a few counts. V and J are TRBV27 and TRBJ1-6; D remains ambiguous. This CDR3 is built from 15 residues. V lost 6 bases, J lost 0 bases, and 9 bases lay in between. CDR1 and CDR2 from the germline V gene are MNHEY and SMNVEV (reference sequence). In DNA, the CDR3 is TGTGCCAGCAGAACGGCTAGCTCCTATAATTCACCCCTCCACTTT. This sequence encodes CASRTASSYNSPLHF.

V and J are TRBV29-1 and TRBJ1-1; TRBD1 matches at 10 bases. V was pared by 6 bases and J by 3 bases, with 4 bases of the junction left unmatched. Germline assignment: CDR1 SQVTM and CDR2 ANQGSEA. This CDR3 region has 13 residues. The CDR3 sequence: CSVLGQGYTEAFF. CDR3 sequence (DNA): TGCAGCGTACTGGGACAGGGGTACACTGAAGCTTTCTTT. The full variable domain, in which reference TRBV29-1 and TRBJ1-1 provide the parts outside the CDR3, is SAVISQKPSRDICQRGTSLTIQCQVDSQVTMMFWYRQQPGQSLTLIATANQGSEATYESGFVIDKFPISRPNLTFSTLTVSNMSPEDSSIYLCSVLGQGYTEAFFGQGTRLTVV.

The table lists this clonotype with many counts. The V call is TRBV5-1, the J call TRBJ2-3; 7 bases are a match to TRBD1. CDR1 and CDR2 (germline): SGHRS, YFSETQ. V shed 0 bases, J shed 5 bases, and the junction held 9 bases outside the gene matches. The CDR3 is 16 residues long. CDR3 nucleotide sequence: TGCGCCAGCAGCTTGGCCGAAGGGGGCGGCGTAGATACGCAGTATTTT. It is translated as CASSLAEGGGVDTQYF.

This clonotype occurred a few times. The chain combines TRBV7-8 with TRBJ2-5, with unresolved D. The CDR3 sequence is 14 residues long. The ends were cut back, 5 bases at V and 5 bases at J, with 15 bases in the middle. Germline CDR1 SGHVS, CDR2 FQNEAQ. CDR3 DNA sequence: TGTGCCAGCAGCGTGACCCTAAGCCAGGAGACCCAGTACTTC. It encodes CASSVTLSQETQYF.

The rearrangement links TRBV30 to TRBJ1-5; the match to TRBD1 covers 9 bases. The CDR3 sequence is 19 residues long. CDR1 is GTSNPN and CDR2 is SVGIG in the germline V gene (reference sequence). Trimming at V came to 2 bases and at J to 5 bases, leaving 19 bases not matched to a gene. The CDR3 DNA is TGTGCCTGGAGTTCACCTTGGGACAGGGTCAGGAATGGAGATCAGCCCCAGCATTTT. Its protein is CAWSSPWDRVRNGDQPQHF.

This sequence joins TRBV10-3 and TRBJ2-2; D gene unclear. From germline, CDR1 is ENHRY and CDR2 SYGVKD. The CDR3 is 14 amino acids. Trimming took off 7 bases at V and 2 bases at J, with 11 bases between the two ends. The CDR3 spells CAITPGLNTGELFF. CDR3 bases: TGTGCCATCACCCCGGGCCTCAACACCGGGGAGCTGTTTTTT.

This clonotype came up many times. The chain has TRBV7-8 and TRBJ2-3; 8 bases are a match to TRBD2. Germline V lookup: CDR1 SGHVS, CDR2 FQNEAQ. There are 13 residues in the CDR3. Losses at the gene ends were 8 bases for V and 5 bases for J; bases not matched to a gene: 6. The CDR3 DNA reads TGTGCCAGCGTGTTAGCGGGGCTAGATACGCAGTATTTT. Protein: CASVLAGLDTQYF.